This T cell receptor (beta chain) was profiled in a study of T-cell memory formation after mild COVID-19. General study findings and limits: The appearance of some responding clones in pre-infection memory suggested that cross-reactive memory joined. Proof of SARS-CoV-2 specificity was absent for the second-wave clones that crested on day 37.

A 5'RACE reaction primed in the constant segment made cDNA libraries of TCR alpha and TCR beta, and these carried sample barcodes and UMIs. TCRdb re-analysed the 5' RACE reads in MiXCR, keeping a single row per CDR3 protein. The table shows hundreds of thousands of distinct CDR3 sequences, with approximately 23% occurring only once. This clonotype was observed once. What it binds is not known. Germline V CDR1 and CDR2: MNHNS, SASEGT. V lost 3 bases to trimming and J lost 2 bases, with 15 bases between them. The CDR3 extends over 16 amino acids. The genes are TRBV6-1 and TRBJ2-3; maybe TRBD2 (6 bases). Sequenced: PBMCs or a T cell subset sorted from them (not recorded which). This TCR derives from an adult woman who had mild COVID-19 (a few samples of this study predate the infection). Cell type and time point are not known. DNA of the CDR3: TGTGCCAGCAGTGAGGTGGTGGCGGGGAACACAGATACGCAGTATTTT. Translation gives CASSEVVAGNTDTQYF.